The T cell receptor beta chain described here comes from a study of T cells in Graves' hyperthyroidism and ophthalmopathy. This clonotype turned up a few times. The source material, RNA transcripts, was used to amplify TCR beta CDR3 regions. HTBI primers were the set used in a first-round RT-PCR of the TCR CDR3. TCRdb re-called the multiplex PCR reads through MiXCR, storing one row per CDR3 protein. The table has about 360,000 distinct CDR3 sequences, approximately 19% seen once. The study left out patients who had uncontrolled infection, other autoimmune disease, pregnancy or lactation. This sequence was found in a young woman with Graves' hyperthyroidism. Sequenced: blood.

CDR3 sequence: CASSGERLAGPEWVEETQYF. As DNA, the CDR3 is TGCGCCAGCAGTGGTGAGAGGCTAGCGGGGCCGGAATGGGTTGAAGAGACCCAGTACTTC. The rearrangement uses TRBV10-2 and TRBJ2-5; TRBD2 matches 9 bases. V trimming: 4 bases; J trimming: 3 bases; junction bases outside the gene matches: 21. The CDR3 runs 20 residues. CDR1 WSHSY and CDR2 SAAADI come from the germline V gene.